This T cell receptor beta chain emerged from a study of T cell changes during pregnancy in multiple sclerosis. The repertoire was sequenced with immunoSEQ multiplex PCR; TCRdb's copy has only in-frame clones and lacks some. The sample records 20,000 or so clones, roughly 90% being singletons. The CDR3 extends over 13 amino acids. Trimming removed 2 bases from V and 5 bases from J, with 8 bases in between. Germline CDR1 MNHEY, CDR2 SVGAGI. The TCR comes from a female donor in good health, enrolled as a control in a pregnancy study. This chain uses TRBV6-5 with TRBJ2-3, with D possibly being TRBD2 (5 bases). This specimen was CD8+ T cells from peripheral blood mononuclear cells, taken in the third trimester of pregnancy. The CDR3 loop reads CASSYDRGDTQYF. For the CDR3, the DNA is TGTGCCAGCAGTTACGATCGGGGAGATACGCAGTATTTT.